Following are 9 T cell receptor beta chains from one sample sequenced in a study of tumor-infiltrating lymphocytes in primary liver carcinoma. Germline DNA was extracted alongside blood RNA, which was obtained from unsorted whole blood. TCR beta cDNA came from about 470 ng total RNA, primed with a constant-region primer. Three nested multiplex PCR rounds, a slightly modified ARM-PCR method, built the TCR beta libraries. Two initial PCR rounds of around 10 cycles each paired TRBV1-TRBV30 forward primers with a C-beta reverse primer. MiXCR, run by TCRdb on the multiplex PCR reads, gives a single entry per CDR3 protein. Among 300,000 to 400,000 distinct CDR3 sequences listed, about 65% were seen once. The sample comprised peripheral blood. All receptors derive from a man aged 40-50 years with primary liver carcinoma and hepatitis B virus infection.

Points on this clonotype: This may stem from a read error, because a much larger clone lies one nucleotide away. The V call is TRBV6-6, the J call TRBJ2-5, with D possibly TRBD2 on 7 matching bases. The CDR3 has 15 amino acids. CDR1 is MNHNY, CDR2 SVGAGI, per germline (reference sequence). Trimming took 5 bases from V and 1 from J, leaving 14 bases between them. CDR3 DNA: TGTGCCAGCAGTCCTATCGGGGGGCCCCAAGAGACCCAGTACTTC. Translated: CASSPIGGPQETQYF.

This clonotype was seen only a few times. This chain joins TRBV28 and TRBJ2-3, with TRBD1 matching over 7 bases. Germline CDR1 and CDR2: MDHEN and SYDVKM. V gave up 8 bases and J gave up 5 bases; unmatched junction bases: 7. The CDR3 extends over 13 amino acids. In DNA, the CDR3 is TGTGCCAGCTTAGACAGGGCTAAAGATACGCAGTATTTT. It yields the protein CASLDRAKDTQYF.

The CDR3 sequence: CASSLPLGGGGDYGYTF. The CDR3 nucleotides read TGTGCCAGCAGCTTACCCCTGGGTGGGGGAGGTGACTATGGCTACACCTTC. The rearrangement links TRBV7-9 to TRBJ1-2, with D possibly being TRBD1 (5 bases). Germline CDR1 is SEHNR and CDR2 is FQNEAQ (reference sequence). The CDR3 totals 17 residues. Between the trimmed V and J ends, which lost 2 bases and 3 bases, there was a span of 19 bases.

The V gene is TRBV7-2, the J gene TRBJ2-7; TRBD1 or TRBD2 may be the D gene (5 bases each). Germline V lookup: CDR1 SGHTA, CDR2 FQGNSA. Trimming cost V 1 base and J 3 bases, with 13 bases left between them. CDR3 size: 15 residues. The CDR3 is CASSLGRGVFYEQYF. CDR3 nucleotides: TGTGCCAGCAGCTTAGGTAGGGGAGTATTCTACGAGCAGTACTTC. Looking up the rest from reference TRBV7-2 and TRBJ2-7 gives the full variable domain: GAGVSQSPSNKVTEKGKDVELRCDPISGHTALYWYRQSLGQGLEFLIYFQGNSAPDKSGLPSDRFSAERTGGSVSTLTIQRTQQEDSAVYLCASSLGRGVFYEQYFGPGTRLTVT.

A remark on this clonotype: This is likely a read error, given that the CDR3 carries no conserved phenylalanine or tryptophan at its end. V is TRBV10-1 and J is TRBJ2-7; 7 nucleotides line up with TRBD1. The CDR3 is made up of 14 amino acids. The germline CDR1 and CDR2 sequences are WNHNN and SYGVQD (reference sequence). The DNA of the CDR3 is TGCGCTAGCAGTGAAGGACAGGAGGCCTACGAGCAGTACTCC. This sequence encodes CASSEGQEAYEQYS.

The rearrangement uses TRBV5-4 and TRBJ2-5; 8 bases agree with TRBD2. Germline V gives CDR1 SGHNT, CDR2 YYREEE (reference sequence). This CDR3 contains 15 residues. V was clipped by 1 base and J by 4 bases; unmatched bases: 6. CDR3 sequence reads: CASSLIAGQGETQYF. The DNA for the CDR3 is TGTGCCAGCAGCTTGATAGCGGGGCAGGGAGAGACCCAGTACTTC.

The gene calls are TRBV11-2 and TRBJ2-1; D unclear. The germline CDR1 and CDR2 sequences are SGHAT and FQNNGV. The CDR3 consists of 15 residues. V lost 3 bases to trimming and J lost 2 bases, with 11 bases between them. In DNA form, the CDR3 reads TGTGCCAGCAGCTTGATTAGCCGTACCTACAATGAGCAGTTCTTC. Encoded protein: CASSLISRTYNEQFF.

This clonotype was found a few times. The chain is built from TRBV7-9 and TRBJ2-1; 9 bases map to TRBD1. The CDR3 is made up of 15 amino acids. The junction had 9 bases not matched to a gene; V was cut back by 5 bases and J by 7 bases. CDR1 SEHNR and CDR2 FQNEAQ come from the germline V gene (reference sequence). This CDR3 reads CASSMYRGQRNEQFF. Written as DNA, the CDR3 is TGTGCCAGCAGCATGTACAGGGGGCAGAGGAATGAGCAGTTCTTC.

With respect to this clonotype: A much bigger clone sits one base away, suggesting this may be a read error. The chain employs TRBV6-5 and TRBJ1-1; 8 bases match TRBD1. The length of the CDR3 is 12 residues. Germline-derived CDR1 and CDR2 are MNHEY and SVGAGI. Here the CDR3 reads CSSRDRGTEAFF. In nucleotides, the CDR3 is TGTTCCAGCAGAGACAGGGGAACTGAAGCTTTCTTT.